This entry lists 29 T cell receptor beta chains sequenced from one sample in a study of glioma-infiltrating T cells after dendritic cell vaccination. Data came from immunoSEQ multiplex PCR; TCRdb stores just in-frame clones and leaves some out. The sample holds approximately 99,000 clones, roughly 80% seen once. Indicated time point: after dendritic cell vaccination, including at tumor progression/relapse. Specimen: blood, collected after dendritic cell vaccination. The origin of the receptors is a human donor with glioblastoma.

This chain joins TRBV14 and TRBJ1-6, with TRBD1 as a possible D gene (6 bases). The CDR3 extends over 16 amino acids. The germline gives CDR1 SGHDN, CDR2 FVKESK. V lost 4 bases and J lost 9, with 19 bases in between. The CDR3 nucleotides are TGTGCCAGCAGCCCTATGCGGGGGGGGCGATTTTCACCCCTCCACTTT. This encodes CASSPMRGGRFSPLHF.

Here the CDR3 reads CASSPQGKNTEAFF. The DNA for the CDR3 is TGTGCCAGCAGCCCTCAGGGGAAAAACACTGAAGCTTTCTTT. The chain joins TRBV6-4 to TRBJ1-1; D may be TRBD1 (6 bases). The CDR3 is 14 amino acids. The V gene's germline CDR1 is MRHNA and CDR2 SNTAGT. Trimming pared 6 bases from V and 2 bases from J, leaving 13 bases between.

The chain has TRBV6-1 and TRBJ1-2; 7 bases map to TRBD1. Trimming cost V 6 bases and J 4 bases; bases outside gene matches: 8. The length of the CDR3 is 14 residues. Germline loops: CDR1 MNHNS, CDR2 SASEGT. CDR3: CASSRDRGSYGYTF. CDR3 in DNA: TGTGCCAGCAGCCGGGACAGAGGATCCTATGGCTACACCTTC.

The CDR3 region is CASSRETAGELSGNTIYF. As DNA, the CDR3 is TGCGCCAGCAGCCGAGAGACTGCCGGGGAGTTATCTGGAAACACCATATATTTT. The chain uses TRBV4-1 and TRBJ1-3; no reliable D call. The CDR3 length is 18 residues. CDR1 and CDR2 from the germline V gene are MGHRA and YSYEKL. Between the trimmed V and J ends, which lost 4 bases and 1 base, there was a span of 20 bases.

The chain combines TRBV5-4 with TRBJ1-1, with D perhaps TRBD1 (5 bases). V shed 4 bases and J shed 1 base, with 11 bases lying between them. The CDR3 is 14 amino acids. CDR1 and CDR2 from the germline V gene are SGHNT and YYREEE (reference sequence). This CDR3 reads CASSIGARNTEAFF. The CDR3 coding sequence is TGTGCCAGCAGCATAGGGGCGAGGAACACTGAAGCTTTCTTT.

CDR3 sequence reads: CASSRGARGTEAFF. CDR3 nucleotide sequence: TGTGCCAGCTCGCGGGGGGCACGAGGCACTGAAGCTTTCTTT. The rearrangement joins TRBV6-5 to TRBJ1-1; D is possibly TRBD1 (6 bases). CDR3 length: 14 residues. V was pared by 8 bases and J by 4 bases, with 17 bases between. From germline, CDR1 is MNHEY and CDR2 SVGAGI.

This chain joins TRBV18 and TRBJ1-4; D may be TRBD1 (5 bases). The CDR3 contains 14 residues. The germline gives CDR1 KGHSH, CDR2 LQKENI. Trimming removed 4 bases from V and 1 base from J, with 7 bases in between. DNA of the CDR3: TGTGCCAGCTCACTAAGGGGAACTAATGAAAAACTGTTTTTT. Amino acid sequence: CASSLRGTNEKLFF.

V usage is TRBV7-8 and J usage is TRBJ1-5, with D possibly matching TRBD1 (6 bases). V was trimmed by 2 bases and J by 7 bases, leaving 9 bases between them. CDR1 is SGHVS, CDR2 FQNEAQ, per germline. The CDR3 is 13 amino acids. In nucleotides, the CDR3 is TGTGCCAGCAGCTTAAGACAGGAACAGCCCCAGCATTTT. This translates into CASSLRQEQPQHF.

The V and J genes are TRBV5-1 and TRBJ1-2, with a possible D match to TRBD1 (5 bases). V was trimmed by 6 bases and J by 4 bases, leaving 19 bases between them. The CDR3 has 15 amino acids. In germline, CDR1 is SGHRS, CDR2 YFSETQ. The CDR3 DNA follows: TGCGCCAGCACCCTTGGGGGGAGCTTAGCCTATGGCTACACCTTC. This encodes CASTLGGSLAYGYTF.

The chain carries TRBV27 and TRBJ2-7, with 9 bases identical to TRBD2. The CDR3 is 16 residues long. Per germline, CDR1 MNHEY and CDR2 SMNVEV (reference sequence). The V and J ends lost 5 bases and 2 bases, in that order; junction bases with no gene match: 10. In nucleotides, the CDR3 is TGTGCCAGCAGTCCGACAGATCGACTAGCGGCCTACGAGCAGTACTTC. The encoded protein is CASSPTDRLAAYEQYF.

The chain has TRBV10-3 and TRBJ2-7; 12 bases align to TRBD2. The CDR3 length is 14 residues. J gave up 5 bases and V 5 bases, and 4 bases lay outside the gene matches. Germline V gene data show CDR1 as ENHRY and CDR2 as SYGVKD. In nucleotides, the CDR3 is TGTGCCATCAGTTCTAGCGGGGGGGCTAACGAGCAGTACTTC. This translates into CAISSSGGANEQYF.

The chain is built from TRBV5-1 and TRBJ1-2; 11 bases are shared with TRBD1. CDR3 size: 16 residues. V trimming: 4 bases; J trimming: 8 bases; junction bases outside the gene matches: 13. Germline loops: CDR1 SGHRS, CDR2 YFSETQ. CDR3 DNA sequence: TGCGCCAGCAGCGAAACCGGGACAGGGGGAACGTGGGGCTACACCTTC. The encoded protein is CASSETGTGGTWGYTF. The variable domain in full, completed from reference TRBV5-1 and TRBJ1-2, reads KAGVTQTPRYLIKTRGQQVTLSCSPISGHRSVSWYQQTPGQGLQFLFEYFSETQRNKGNFPGRFSGRQFSNSRSEMNVSTLELGDSALYLCASSETGTGGTWGYTFGSGTRLTVV.

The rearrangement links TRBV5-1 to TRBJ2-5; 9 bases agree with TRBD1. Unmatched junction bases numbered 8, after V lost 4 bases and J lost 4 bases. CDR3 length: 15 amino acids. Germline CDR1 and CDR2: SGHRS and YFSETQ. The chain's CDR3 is CASSVTGGRGETQYF. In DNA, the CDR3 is TGCGCCAGCAGCGTAACAGGGGGCCGGGGAGAGACCCAGTACTTC. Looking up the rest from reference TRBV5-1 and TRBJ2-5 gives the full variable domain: KAGVTQTPRYLIKTRGQQVTLSCSPISGHRSVSWYQQTPGQGLQFLFEYFSETQRNKGNFPGRFSGRQFSNSRSEMNVSTLELGDSALYLCASSVTGGRGETQYFGPGTRLLVL.

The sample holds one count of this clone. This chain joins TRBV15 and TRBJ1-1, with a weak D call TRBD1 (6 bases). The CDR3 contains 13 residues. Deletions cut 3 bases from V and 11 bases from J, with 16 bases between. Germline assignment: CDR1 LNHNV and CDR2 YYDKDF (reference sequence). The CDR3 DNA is TGTGCCACCAGCAGCTCTTACAGGGAGCATGCTTTCTTT. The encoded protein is CATSSSYREHAFF.

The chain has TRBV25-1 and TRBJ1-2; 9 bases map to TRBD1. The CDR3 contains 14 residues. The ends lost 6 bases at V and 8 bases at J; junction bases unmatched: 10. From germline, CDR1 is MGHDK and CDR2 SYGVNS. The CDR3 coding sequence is TGTGCCAGCAGCCTAGGACAGGGGTTGGGGGGCTACACCTTC. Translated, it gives CASSLGQGLGGYTF.

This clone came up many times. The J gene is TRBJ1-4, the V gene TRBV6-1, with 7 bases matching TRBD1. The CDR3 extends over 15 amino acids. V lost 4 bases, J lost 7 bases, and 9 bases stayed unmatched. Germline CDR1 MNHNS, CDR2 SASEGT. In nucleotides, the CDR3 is TGTGCCAGCAGTGCTGGACAGGACAGTCTTGAAAAACTGTTTTTT. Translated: CASSAGQDSLEKLFF.

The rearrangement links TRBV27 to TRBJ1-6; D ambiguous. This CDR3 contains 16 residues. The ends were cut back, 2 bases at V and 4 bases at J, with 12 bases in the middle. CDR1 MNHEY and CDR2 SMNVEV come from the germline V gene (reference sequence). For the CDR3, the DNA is TGTGCCAGCAGTTTAGGCAGTTCACTATATAATTCACCCCTCCACTTT. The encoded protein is CASSLGSSLYNSPLHF.

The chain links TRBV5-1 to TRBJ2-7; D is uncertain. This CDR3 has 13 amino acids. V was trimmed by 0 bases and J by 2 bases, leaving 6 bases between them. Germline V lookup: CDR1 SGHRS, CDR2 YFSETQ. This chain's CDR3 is CASSLEITYEQYF. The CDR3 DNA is TGCGCCAGCAGCTTGGAAATAACCTACGAGCAGTACTTC.

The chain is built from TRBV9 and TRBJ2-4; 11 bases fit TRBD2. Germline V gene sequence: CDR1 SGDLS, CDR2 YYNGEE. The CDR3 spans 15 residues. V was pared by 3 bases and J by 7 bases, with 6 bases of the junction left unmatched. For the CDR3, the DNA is TGTGCCAGCAGCGCCTTAGCGGGAGGGAGGAACATTCAGTACTTC. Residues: CASSALAGGRNIQYF.

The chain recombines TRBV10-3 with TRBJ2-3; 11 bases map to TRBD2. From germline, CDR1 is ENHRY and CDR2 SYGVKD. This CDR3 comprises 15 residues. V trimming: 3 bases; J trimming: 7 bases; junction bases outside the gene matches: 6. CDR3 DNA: TGTGCCATCAGTGAAACTAGCGGGAGTATGAATACGCAGTATTTT. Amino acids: CAISETSGSMNTQYF.

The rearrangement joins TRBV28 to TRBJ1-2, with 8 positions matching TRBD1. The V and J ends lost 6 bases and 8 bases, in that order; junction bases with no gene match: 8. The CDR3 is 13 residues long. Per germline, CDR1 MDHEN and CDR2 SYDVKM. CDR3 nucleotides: TGTGCCAGCAGCCGAGGACAGGGCGGGGGCTACACCTTC. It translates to CASSRGQGGGYTF.

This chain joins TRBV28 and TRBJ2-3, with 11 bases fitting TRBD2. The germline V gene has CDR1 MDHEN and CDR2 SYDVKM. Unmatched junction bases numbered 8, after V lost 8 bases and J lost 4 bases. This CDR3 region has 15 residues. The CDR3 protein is CASLAGTSGSDTQYF. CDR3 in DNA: TGTGCCAGCTTGGCCGGGACTAGCGGCTCAGATACGCAGTATTTT.

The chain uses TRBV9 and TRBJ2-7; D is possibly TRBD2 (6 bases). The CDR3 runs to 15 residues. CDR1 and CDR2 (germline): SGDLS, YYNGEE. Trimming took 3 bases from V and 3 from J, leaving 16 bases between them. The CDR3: CASSALGTGLYEQYF. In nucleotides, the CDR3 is TGTGCCAGCAGCGCCTTGGGGACGGGACTCTACGAGCAGTACTTC.

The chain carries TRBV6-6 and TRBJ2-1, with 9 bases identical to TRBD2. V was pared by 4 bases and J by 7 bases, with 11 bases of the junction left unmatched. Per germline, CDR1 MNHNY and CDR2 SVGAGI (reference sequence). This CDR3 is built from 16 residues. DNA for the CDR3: TGTGCCAGCAGTTCCTTGTCGCGGGAGGGCCTTAATGAGCAGTTCTTC. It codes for CASSSLSREGLNEQFF.

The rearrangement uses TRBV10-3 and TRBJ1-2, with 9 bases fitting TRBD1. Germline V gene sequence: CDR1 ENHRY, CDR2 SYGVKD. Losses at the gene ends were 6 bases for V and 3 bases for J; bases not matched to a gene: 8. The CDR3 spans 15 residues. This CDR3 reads CAIRPGQGGDYGYTF. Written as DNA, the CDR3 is TGTGCCATCAGACCGGGACAGGGCGGAGACTATGGCTACACCTTC.

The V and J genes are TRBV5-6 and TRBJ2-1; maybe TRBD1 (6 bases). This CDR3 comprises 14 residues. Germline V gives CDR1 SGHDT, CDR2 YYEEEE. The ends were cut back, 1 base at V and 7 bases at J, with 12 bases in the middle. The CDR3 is CASSLTGLGNEQFF. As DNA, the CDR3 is TGTGCCAGCAGCTTGACAGGGTTGGGAAATGAGCAGTTCTTC.

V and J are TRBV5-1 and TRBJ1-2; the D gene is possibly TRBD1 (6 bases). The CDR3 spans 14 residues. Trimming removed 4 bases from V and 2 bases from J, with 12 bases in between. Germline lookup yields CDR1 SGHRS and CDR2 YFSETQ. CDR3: CASSSLQGNYGYTF. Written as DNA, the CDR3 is TGCGCCAGCAGCAGTTTACAGGGCAACTATGGCTACACCTTC. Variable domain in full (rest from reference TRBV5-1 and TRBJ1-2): KAGVTQTPRYLIKTRGQQVTLSCSPISGHRSVSWYQQTPGQGLQFLFEYFSETQRNKGNFPGRFSGRQFSNSRSEMNVSTLELGDSALYLCASSSLQGNYGYTFGSGTRLTVV.

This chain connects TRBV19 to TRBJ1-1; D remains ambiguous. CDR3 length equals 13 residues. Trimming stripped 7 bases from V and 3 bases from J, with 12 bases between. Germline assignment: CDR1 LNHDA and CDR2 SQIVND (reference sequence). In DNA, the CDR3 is TGTGCCAGTAAGCCAGGCCATGACACTGAAGCTTTCTTT. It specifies CASKPGHDTEAFF.

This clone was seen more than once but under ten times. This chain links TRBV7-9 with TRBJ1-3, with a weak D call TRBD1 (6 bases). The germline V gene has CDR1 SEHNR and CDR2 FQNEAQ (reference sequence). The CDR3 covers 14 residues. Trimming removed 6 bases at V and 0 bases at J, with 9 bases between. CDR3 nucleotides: TGTGCCAGCAGTTTACAGGGCTCTGGAAACACCATATATTTT. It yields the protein CASSLQGSGNTIYF.